The present entry profiles one T cell receptor beta chain with its context. This entry comes from a study of technical replicates of blood from several donors. TCRdb's table, derived via immunoSEQ multiplex PCR, lists solely in-frame clones and lacks some. The sample carries roughly 61,000 clones, 97% recorded once. The sequenced material came from T cells isolated from PBMCs. This receptor was identified in a human donor in good health.

CDR3 DNA: TGTGCCAGCAGTACGGTTGGGCCAGGGGGAAAGCCCCAGCATTTT. The encoded protein is CASSTVGPGGKPQHF. This chain joins TRBV28 and TRBJ1-5, with 7 positions matching TRBD1. After removal of 5 bases from V and 8 bases from J, the junction contained 12 bases not matched to a gene. The CDR3 contains 15 residues. Germline V gene lookup returns CDR1 MDHEN and CDR2 SYDVKM.